The rows below give T cell receptor beta chains drawn from one sample of a study of cytomegalovirus exposure and HLA in healthy donors. Sequenced by immunoSEQ multiplex PCR; TCRdb stores in-frame clones only, minus some. There are 150,000 or so clones in the sample, with 1% to 1.5% held by the top ten. The sequenced sample was PBMCs. These receptors came from a woman between 55 and 75 years old in good health and CMV-seronegative. CDR3s include the opening cysteine and the closing phenylalanine or tryptophan. The D gene is left open where the match is weak.

v_gene	j_gene	d_gene	CDR3nt	CDR3aa
TRBV11-2	TRBJ2-6	-	TGTGCCAGCAGCTTACTCCGCTACTCTGGGGCCAACGTCCTGACTTTC	CASSLLRYSGANVLTF
TRBV20-1	TRBJ2-1	-	TGCAGTGGCTATTCCTACAATGAGCAGTTCTTC	CSGYSYNEQFF
TRBV5-4	TRBJ2-5	TRBD2	TGTGCCAGCAGCTCGGCGGGAGGAGGAGAGACCCAGTACTTC	CASSSAGGGETQYF
TRBV29-1	TRBJ1-1	-	TGCAGCGTCCTCGAGCGGGCCCCTTTTGAAGCTTTCTTT	CSVLERAPFEAFF
TRBV10-3	TRBJ1-4	-	TGTGCCATCAGTGATCCCACCGGTTTCGCAACTAATGAAAAACTGTTTTTT	CAISDPTGFATNEKLFF
TRBV10-1	TRBJ2-5	TRBD1	TGCGCCAGCAGTGAGTCTGGGACAGTACAAGAGACCCAGTACTTC	CASSESGTVQETQYF
TRBV5-4	TRBJ2-5	TRBD2	TGTGCCAGCGCCGGGGGGGGCGAGGAGACCCAGTACTTC	CASAGGGEETQYF
TRBV5-1	TRBJ2-7	TRBD2	TGCGCCAGCAGCCCGACTAGCGGCTCCTACGAGCAGTACTTC	CASSPTSGSYEQYF
TRBV15	TRBJ2-7	-	TGTGCCACCAGCAGAGTCGGGTCTCCTTCCTACGAGCAGTACTTC	CATSRVGSPSYEQYF
TRBV10-1	TRBJ1-1	-	TGCGCCAGCAGTGAGTCTCTCAGGTATACTGAAGCTTTCTTT	CASSESLRYTEAFF
TRBV18	TRBJ1-2	-	TGTGCCAGCTCACCATTCGGACAGAACTATGGCTACACCTTC	CASSPFGQNYGYTF
TRBV18	TRBJ1-3	TRBD1	TGTGCCAGCTCACTCGACAGGGGGCAGAGCTCTGGAAACACCATATATTTT	CASSLDRGQSSGNTIYF
TRBV6-5	TRBJ2-7	TRBD2	TGTGCCAGCAGTTACTCGACTAGCGGGAGCACCTACGAGCAGTACTTC	CASSYSTSGSTYEQYF
TRBV18	TRBJ2-7	TRBD1	TGTGCCAGCTCATTCCTCGGGACAGGGGTGAACGAGCAGTACTTC	CASSFLGTGVNEQYF
TRBV5-6	TRBJ1-4	-	TGTGCCAGCAGCTTGATACAGTCGGCTAATGAAAAACTGTTTTTT	CASSLIQSANEKLFF
TRBV7-6	TRBJ1-5	-	TGTGCCAGCAGCGCCAGGGCTGGAAATCAGCCCCAGCATTTT	CASSARAGNQPQHF
TRBV2	TRBJ1-6	TRBD1	TGTGCCAGCAGTTCCCGACAGGGCAACAATTCACCCCTCCACTTT	CASSSRQGNNSPLHF
TRBV5-4	TRBJ1-1	-	TGTGCCAGCAGCTTTCAGGGATCCTACACTGAAGCTTTCTTT	CASSFQGSYTEAFF
TRBV5-1	TRBJ2-7	-	TGCGCCAGCAGCTCCCTCAGGACAGAGAGCTCCTACGAGCAGTACTTC	CASSSLRTESSYEQYF
TRBV19	TRBJ2-7	-	TGTGCCAGTAGTCCCGACAGAACCTACGAGCAGTACTTC	CASSPDRTYEQYF
TRBV18	TRBJ2-2	TRBD1	TGTGCCAGCTCACCAACGGGACAGGGGGCTAGCACCGGGGAGCTGTTTTTT	CASSPTGQGASTGELFF
TRBV5-6	TRBJ2-7	TRBD2	TGTGCCAGCAGCAGAAGTAGCGGGGCGCACTACGAGCAGTACTTC	CASSRSSGAHYEQYF
TRBV6-1	TRBJ1-1	-	TGTGCCAGCAGTCTCCAGTGGGACTTTGACACTGAAGCTTTCTTT	CASSLQWDFDTEAFF
TRBV7-8	TRBJ2-1	TRBD2	TGTGCCAGCAGCTTAAGACTAGCGGACTACAATGAGCAGTTCTTC	CASSLRLADYNEQFF
TRBV29-1	TRBJ2-7	TRBD1	TGCAGCGTAGGGACAGGGGTCCGCGAGCAGTACTTC	CSVGTGVREQYF
TRBV29-1	TRBJ2-7	-	TGCAGCGTTGCCCTCCTATCAGGGTATGGCGACGAGCAGTACTTC	CSVALLSGYGDEQYF
TRBV5-6	TRBJ2-2	-	TGTGCCAGCAGCTTGGCTATGAACGCGAACACCGGGGAGCTGTTTTTT	CASSLAMNANTGELFF
TRBV11-2	TRBJ2-3	TRBD2	TGTGCCAGCAGCGAGCGACTAGCTTTAAGCACAGATACGCAGTATTTT	CASSERLALSTDTQYF
TRBV5-1	TRBJ2-7	-	TGCGCCAGCAGACGGGAGACTACTTCCTACGAGCAGTACTTC	CASRRETTSYEQYF
TRBV27	TRBJ1-5	-	TGTGCCAGCAAAATAAGGGGCCGCCATGGGCCCCAGCATTTT	CASKIRGRHGPQHF
TRBV14	TRBJ2-1	-	TGTGCCAGCAGCCAAGTAGTACAGCGGCCGGTTCGGATCTTC	CASSQVVQRPVRIF
TRBV18	TRBJ2-7	TRBD2	TGTGCCAGCTCACCGGGCGGGCGGGGGAGCTCCTACGAGCAGTACTTC	CASSPGGRGSSYEQYF
TRBV28	TRBJ2-1	TRBD2	TGTGCCAGCAGCCCGCGGGGGGGGGTAGGTAATGAGCAGTTCTTC	CASSPRGGVGNEQFF
TRBV10-3	TRBJ2-1	-	TGTGCCATCAGTGACAGCTCGCGGGACGGGCTAAAGCTTAAGCAGTTCTTC	CAISDSSRDGLKLKQFF